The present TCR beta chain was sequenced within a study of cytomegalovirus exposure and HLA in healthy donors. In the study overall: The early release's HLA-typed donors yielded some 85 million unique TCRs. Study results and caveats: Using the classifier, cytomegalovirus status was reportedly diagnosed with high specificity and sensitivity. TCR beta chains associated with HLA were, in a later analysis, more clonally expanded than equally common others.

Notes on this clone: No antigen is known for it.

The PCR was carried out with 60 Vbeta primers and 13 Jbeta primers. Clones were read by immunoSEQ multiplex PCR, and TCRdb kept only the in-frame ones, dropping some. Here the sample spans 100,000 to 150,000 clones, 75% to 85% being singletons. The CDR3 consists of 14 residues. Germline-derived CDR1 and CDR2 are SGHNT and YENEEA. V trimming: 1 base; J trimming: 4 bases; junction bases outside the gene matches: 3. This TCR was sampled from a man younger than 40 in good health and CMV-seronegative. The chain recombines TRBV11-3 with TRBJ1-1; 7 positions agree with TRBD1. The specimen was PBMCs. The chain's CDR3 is CASSLAAGGTEAFF. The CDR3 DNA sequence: TGTGCCAGCAGCTTAGCAGCAGGGGGCACTGAAGCTTTCTTT.